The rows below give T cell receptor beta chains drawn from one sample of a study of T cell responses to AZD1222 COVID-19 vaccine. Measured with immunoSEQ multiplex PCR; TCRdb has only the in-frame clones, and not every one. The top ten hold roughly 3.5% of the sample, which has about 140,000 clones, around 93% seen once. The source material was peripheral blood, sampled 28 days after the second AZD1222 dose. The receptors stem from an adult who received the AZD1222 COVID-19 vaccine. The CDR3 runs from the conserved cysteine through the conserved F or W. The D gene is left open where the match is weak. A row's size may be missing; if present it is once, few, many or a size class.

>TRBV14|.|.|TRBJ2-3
TGTGCCAGCAGCCAGGGGGCGCGGACCACAGATACGCAGTATTTT
CASSQGARTTDTQYF
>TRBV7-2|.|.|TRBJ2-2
TGTGCCAGCAGCTTAGGGCTAGGAGGACAGTCCGCCGGGGAGCTGTTTTTT
CASSLGLGGQSAGELFF
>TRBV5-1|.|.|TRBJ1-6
TGCGCCAGCAGCTTGGATGATAATTCACCCCTCCACTTT
CASSLDDNSPLHF
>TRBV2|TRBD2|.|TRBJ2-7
TGTGCCAGCAGCGGCCCGGGAGGCTTCGAGCAGTACTTC
CASSGPGGFEQYF
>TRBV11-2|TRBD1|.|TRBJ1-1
TGTGCCAGCAGCCCCCGGGACAGTAGAGGGGCTTTCTTT
CASSPRDSRGAFF
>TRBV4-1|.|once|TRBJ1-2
TGCGCCAGCAGCCAGACGGGGGGGTCGGGCTACACCTTC
CASSQTGGSGYTF
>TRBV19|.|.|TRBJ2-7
TGTGCCAGTAGTATCGGGGACACCCAGGCCTACGAGCAGTACTTC
CASSIGDTQAYEQYF
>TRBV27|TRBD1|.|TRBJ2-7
TGTGCCAGCAGTCGGACAGGAGTCCACGAGCAGTACTTC
CASSRTGVHEQYF
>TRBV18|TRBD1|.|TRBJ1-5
TGTGCCAGCTCTACGACAGGGCCTAGCAATCAGCCCCAGCATTTT
CASSTTGPSNQPQHF
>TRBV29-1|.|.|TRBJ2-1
TGCAGCGCTTCGGACGGCTACAATGAGCAGTTCTTC
CSASDGYNEQFF
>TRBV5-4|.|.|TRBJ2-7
TGTGCCAGCAGTTCTCTCAGGGGAGGGTCCTACGAGCAGTACTTC
CASSSLRGGSYEQYF
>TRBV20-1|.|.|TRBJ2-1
TGCAGTGCTAGAGGGGACCGCGAGCAGTTCTTC
CSARGDREQFF
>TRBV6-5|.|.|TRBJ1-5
TGTGCCAGCAGGCCAGGGACTGTAGACAATCAGCCCCAGCATTTT
CASRPGTVDNQPQHF
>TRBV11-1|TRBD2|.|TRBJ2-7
TGTGCCAGCAGCTTAGGGCCTAGCGGGACTTCCTACGAGCAGTACTTC
CASSLGPSGTSYEQYF
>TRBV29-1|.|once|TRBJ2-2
TGCAGCGTTGTGCCAGGGCTCCGGGGGGAGCTGTTTTTT
CSVVPGLRGELFF
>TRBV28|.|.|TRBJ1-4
TGTGCCAGCAGTTCCAACAGGGCAACTAATGAAAAACTGTTTTTT
CASSSNRATNEKLFF
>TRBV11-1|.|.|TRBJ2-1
TGTGCCAGCAGCTCAGGACCTTCCTCCTACAATGAGCAGTTCTTC
CASSSGPSSYNEQFF
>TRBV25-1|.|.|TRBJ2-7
TGTGCCAGCAGTGATCTGTTGGCGGTAGGGGAAGGATCCTACGAGCAGTACTTC
CASSDLLAVGEGSYEQYF
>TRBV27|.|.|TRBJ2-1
TGTGCCAGCAGTTCCTGGACAGACAATGAGCAGTTCTTC
CASSSWTDNEQFF
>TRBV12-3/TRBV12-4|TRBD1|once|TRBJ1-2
TGTGCCAGCAGCGGATCAGGGGGCGGCTACACCTTC
CASSGSGGGYTF
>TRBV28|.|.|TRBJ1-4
TGTGCCAGCAGTTTGGGAGGAGGTCGGAATGAAAAACTGTTTTTT
CASSLGGGRNEKLFF
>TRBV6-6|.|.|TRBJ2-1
TGTGCCAGCAGTTACCCTAGACTAAGATTCGATGAGCAGTTCTTC
CASSYPRLRFDEQFF
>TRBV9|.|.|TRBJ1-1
TGTGCCAGCAGCGAGCCCCCACAGGGAACTGAAGCTTTCTTT
CASSEPPQGTEAFF
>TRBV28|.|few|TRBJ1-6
TGTGCCAGCAGTTTGTCTAGCGGAAATAATTCACCCCTCCACTTT
CASSLSSGNNSPLHF
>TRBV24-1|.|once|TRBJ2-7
TGTGCCACCAGTGATTCCCGGGCCCCGTACGACGAGCAGTACTTC
CATSDSRAPYDEQYF
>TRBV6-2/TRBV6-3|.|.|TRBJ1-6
TGTGCCAGCAGTTACTATTCCGGACAAAGGACCCTCCACTTT
CASSYYSGQRTLHF
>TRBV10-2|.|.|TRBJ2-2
TGCGCCAGTCAGAATGTAGCGGGACAGACCGGGGAGCTGTTTTTT
CASQNVAGQTGELFF
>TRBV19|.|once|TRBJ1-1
TGTGCCAGTAGTATGTTAGACAGCCCTGAAGCTTTCTTT
CASSMLDSPEAFF